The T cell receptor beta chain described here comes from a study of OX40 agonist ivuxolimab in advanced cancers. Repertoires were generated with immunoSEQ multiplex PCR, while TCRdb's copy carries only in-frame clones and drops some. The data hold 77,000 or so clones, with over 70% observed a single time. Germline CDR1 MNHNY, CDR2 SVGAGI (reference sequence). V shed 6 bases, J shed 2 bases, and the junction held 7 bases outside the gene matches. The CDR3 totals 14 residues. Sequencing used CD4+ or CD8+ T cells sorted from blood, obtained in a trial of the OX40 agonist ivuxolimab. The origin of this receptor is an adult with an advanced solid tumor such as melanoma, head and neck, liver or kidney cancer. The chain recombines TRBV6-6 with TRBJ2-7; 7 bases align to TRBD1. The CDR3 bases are TGTGCCAGCAGCGCCTCCGGGACAGCCTACGAGCAGTACTTC. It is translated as CASSASGTAYEQYF.